This TCR beta chain is drawn from a study of CD8 T cells in ankylosing spondylitis. TCRdb recomputed calls from the 5' RACE reads with MiXCR, one row per CDR3 protein. The table lists about 200,000 distinct CDR3 sequences, about 13% of them singletons, with approximately 17% in the top ten. This CDR3 spans 14 amino acids. Germline loops: CDR1 SGHVS, CDR2 FQNEAQ. V was clipped by 1 base and J by 12 bases, with 19 bases between them. A few counts support this clonotype. The TCR sequence derives from a male donor with ankylosing spondylitis or in good health (not recorded which). The sample consisted of blood, either unsorted or a sorted T cell fraction (not recorded which). The V gene is TRBV7-8, the J gene TRBJ2-7; D perhaps matches TRBD1 (6 bases). CDR3 nucleotide sequence: TGTGCCAGCAGCTTAGGGCCAGGGGCGGTCGATTGGTACTTC. The encoded protein is CASSLGPGAVDWYF.